The 27 T cell receptor beta chains given below trace back to one sample, sequenced in a study of blood T cell repertoires in COVID-19. Sequencing used immunoSEQ multiplex PCR; TCRdb keeps in-frame clones, though not all of them. The repertoire holds about 180,000 clones, over 80% seen once, with around 1.4% in the top ten. The sample taken for sequencing was peripheral blood. All receptors come from a woman in her 50s with acute or convalescent COVID-19.

On this clone: This same CDR3 is encoded by further DNA sequences in the sample. The V and J genes are TRBV6-4 and TRBJ2-3; TRBD2 matches at 8 bases. The CDR3 covers 14 residues. V was pared by 3 bases and J by 1 base, with 0 bases of the junction left unmatched. Germline lookup yields CDR1 MRHNA and CDR2 SNTAGT. CDR3 DNA sequence: TGTGCCAGCAGTGAGCGGGGGGGCACAGATACGCAGTATTTT. Its protein product is CASSERGGTDTQYF.

V usage is TRBV4-3 and J usage is TRBJ1-5; a weak D match, TRBD1 (5 bases). Germline V gives CDR1 LGHNA, CDR2 YSLEER. V shed 0 bases and J shed 5 bases, with 20 bases lying between them. The CDR3 totals 18 residues. The CDR3 loop is CASSQDGHFPKVDQPQHF. CDR3 nucleotides: TGCGCCAGCAGCCAAGATGGACATTTCCCAAAGGTCGATCAGCCCCAGCATTTT.

The chain joins TRBV19 to TRBJ1-1; TRBD1 agrees at 8 bases. CDR3 length equals 14 residues. Trimming at V came to 10 bases and at J to 8 bases, leaving 15 bases not matched to a gene. CDR1 and CDR2 from the germline V gene are LNHDA and SQIVND (reference sequence). The CDR3: CATTTPGTGPEAFF. The DNA of the CDR3 is TGTGCCACCACCACCCCCGGGACAGGCCCAGAAGCTTTCTTT.

The V and J genes are TRBV6-6 and TRBJ2-1; 12 nucleotides align to TRBD2. The CDR3 covers 15 residues. V dropped 4 bases and J dropped 7; count of bases not matched to a gene: 5. Germline loops: CDR1 MNHNY, CDR2 SVGAGI (reference sequence). The DNA for the CDR3 is TGTGCCAGCAGTTTCGGACTAGCGGGGACTAATGAGCAGTTCTTC. Residues: CASSFGLAGTNEQFF.

A note on this clone: At one of its ends the junction is not consistent with the germline gene, which may arise from a read error. V gene TRBV15 combines with J gene TRBJ1-1; a possible D gene is TRBD1 (6 bases). CDR3 size: 12 residues. Germline assignment: CDR1 LNHNV and CDR2 YYDKDF (reference sequence). As DNA, the CDR3 is TGTGCCATCAGCAGACCCGGGACAGAAGCTTTCTTT. Amino acids: CAISRPGTEAFF.

J is TRBJ1-1 and V is TRBV19; D is perhaps TRBD1 (6 bases). The germline V gene encodes CDR1 LNHDA and CDR2 SQIVND (reference sequence). Trimming removed 3 bases at V and 7 bases at J, with 12 bases between. CDR3 length: 13 residues. The CDR3: CASSMPGHNEAFF. The CDR3 DNA follows: TGTGCCAGTAGTATGCCGGGACACAATGAAGCTTTCTTT.

The V gene is TRBV5-1, the J gene TRBJ2-7, with a possible D match to TRBD2 (6 bases). CDR1 and CDR2 from the germline V gene are SGHRS and YFSETQ. V lost 4 bases and J lost 2, with 7 bases in between. This CDR3 is 12 amino acids long. The CDR3 DNA is TGCGCCAGCAGCGGCGGGACCTACGAGCAGTACTTC. Protein product: CASSGGTYEQYF.

Only one count was recorded for this clone. The genes are TRBV6-2 or TRBV6-3 and TRBJ1-5; D may be TRBD1 (5 bases). The CDR3 has 17 residues. CDR1 is MNHEY, CDR2 SVGEGT, per germline. V was clipped by 4 bases and J by 2 bases, with 18 bases between them. The CDR3 region is CASSSSRGGTRNQPQHF. The CDR3 DNA reads TGTGCCAGCAGTTCTTCCCGGGGAGGGACGCGCAATCAGCCCCAGCATTTT.

This chain connects TRBV7-6 to TRBJ2-1, with 12 bases identical to TRBD2. J lost 7 bases, V lost 1 base, and 5 bases had no gene match. This CDR3 has 16 amino acids. Germline V gene lookup returns CDR1 SGHVS and CDR2 FNYEAQ. In DNA, the CDR3 is TGTGCCAGCAGCTTAGAGACTAGCGGGGGATGGAATGAGCAGTTCTTC. Translating it yields CASSLETSGGWNEQFF.

The chain joins TRBV6-5 to TRBJ1-2; 9 nucleotides agree with TRBD1. Germline V gene sequence: CDR1 MNHEY, CDR2 SVGAGI. The V and J ends lost 6 bases and 4 bases, in that order; junction bases with no gene match: 6. This CDR3 is 14 amino acids long. CDR3 nucleotide sequence: TGTGCCAGCAGCCGGGGACAGGGCGGCTATGGCTACACCTTC. Protein product: CASSRGQGGYGYTF.

J is TRBJ1-6 and V is TRBV3-1 (or the pseudogene TRBV3-2), with D hard to call. With 0 bases removed from V and 8 bases from J, the gap between germline ends came to 8 bases. CDR3 size: 14 residues. Germline V CDR1 and CDR2: LGHDT, YNNKEL (reference sequence). CDR3 sequence (DNA): TGTGCCAGCAGCCAAGAGGGAGGGTATTCACCCCTCCACTTT. Encoded protein: CASSQEGGYSPLHF.

This clone was found once. The chain uses TRBV20-1 and TRBJ1-2, with D unresolved. V was shortened by 0 bases and J by 4 bases, with 3 bases between the two germline ends. The CDR3 is 11 residues long. Looked up from germline, CDR1 is DFQATT and CDR2 is SNEGSKA (reference sequence). CDR3 nucleotide sequence: TGCAGTGCTAGAGAGGCCTATGGCTACACCTTC. Translating it yields CSAREAYGYTF.

This clone was seen more than once but under ten times. The rearrangement uses TRBV9 and TRBJ2-2, with D possibly being TRBD2 (6 bases). Germline CDR1 SGDLS, CDR2 YYNGEE. The CDR3 sequence is 16 residues long. Trimming removed 0 bases from V and 3 bases from J, with 12 bases in between. The CDR3 region has the DNA TGTGCCAGCAGCGTAGTTGGAGGGGAAGACACCGGGGAGCTGTTTTTT. Translating it yields CASSVVGGEDTGELFF.

This clone was counted between two and nine times. This rearrangement joins TRBV18 to TRBJ2-3, with D perhaps TRBD2 (6 bases). Germline V lookup: CDR1 KGHSH, CDR2 LQKENI. The CDR3 extends over 15 amino acids. V lost 4 bases and J 3 bases, leaving 14 bases between the germline ends. The CDR3 protein is CASSQGGDGTDTQYF. DNA for the CDR3: TGTGCCAGCTCACAGGGCGGGGACGGGACAGATACGCAGTATTTT. Drawing the rest from reference TRBV18 and TRBJ2-3, the complete variable domain is NAGVMQNPRHLVRRRGQEARLRCSPMKGHSHVYWYRQLPEEGLKFMVYLQKENIIDESGMPKERFSAEFPKEGPSILRIQQVVRGDSAAYFCASSQGGDGTDTQYFGPGTRLTVL.

This clone has just a few counts. The chain has TRBV6-2 or TRBV6-3 and TRBJ1-5; 7 bases agree with TRBD1. Germline V lookup: CDR1 MNHEY, CDR2 SVGEGT. With V trimmed by 4 bases and J by 7 bases, 7 bases remained unmatched. The CDR3 is 14 amino acids. The CDR3 DNA is TGTGCCAGCAGTTGGGACAGCTCCTCACAGCCCCAGCATTTT. It is translated as CASSWDSSSQPQHF.

This clone was seen a single time. In the same sample, other DNA sequences code for this CDR3. V and J are TRBV3-1 (or the pseudogene TRBV3-2) and TRBJ1-1; 7 bases map to TRBD1. This CDR3 is built from 13 residues. The germline V gene encodes CDR1 LGHDT and CDR2 YNNKEL (reference sequence). Trimming removed 4 bases from V and 1 base from J; junction bases left unmatched: 0. CDR3 sequence: CASSRQGNTEAFF. Written as DNA, the CDR3 is TGTGCCAGCAGCCGACAGGGGAACACTGAAGCTTTCTTT.

The chain is built from TRBV2 and TRBJ2-7, with 9 bases fitting TRBD1. CDR3 length equals 14 residues. After removal of 6 bases from V and 4 bases from J, the junction contained 7 bases not matched to a gene. Germline V lookup: CDR1 SNHLY, CDR2 FYNNEI. CDR3: CASRRTGEEYEQYF. As DNA, the CDR3 is TGTGCCAGCAGGCGGACAGGGGAAGAATACGAGCAGTACTTC.

CDR3 coding DNA: TGTGCCAGTAGTATAGGACAGGGTGCCGAGCAGTACTTC. The encoded protein is CASSIGQGAEQYF. V usage is TRBV19 and J usage is TRBJ2-7; 7 positions agree with TRBD1. Germline V lookup: CDR1 LNHDA, CDR2 SQIVND (reference sequence). The trim removed 1 base at V and 6 bases at J, leaving 3 bases unmatched. The CDR3 extends over 13 amino acids.

This chain links TRBV2 with TRBJ1-6; TRBD1 matches 8 bases. The ends lost 5 bases at V and 8 bases at J; junction bases unmatched: 8. Germline V gives CDR1 SNHLY, CDR2 FYNNEI. This CDR3 contains 15 residues. The CDR3 DNA reads TGTGCCAGCAGTTGGGCAGGGGGCCTTGATTCACCCCTCCACTTT. Amino acid sequence: CASSWAGGLDSPLHF.

The chain joins TRBV5-1 to TRBJ2-7; D not resolved. The CDR3 length is 14 residues. Germline V gene sequence: CDR1 SGHRS, CDR2 YFSETQ. Trimming took off 0 bases at V and 1 base at J, with 8 bases between the two ends. Here the CDR3 DNA reads TGCGCCAGCAGCTTGGCCGGAGTTTCCTACGAGCAGTACTTC. It codes for CASSLAGVSYEQYF. Combining the CDR3 with reference TRBV5-1 and TRBJ2-7 gives the whole variable domain KAGVTQTPRYLIKTRGQQVTLSCSPISGHRSVSWYQQTPGQGLQFLFEYFSETQRNKGNFPGRFSGRQFSNSRSEMNVSTLELGDSALYLCASSLAGVSYEQYFGPGTRLTVT.

The chain links TRBV4-1 to TRBJ2-7, with 9 positions matching TRBD1. V dropped 5 bases and J dropped 2; count of bases not matched to a gene: 16. The CDR3 spans 18 residues. Germline loops: CDR1 MGHRA, CDR2 YSYEKL. CDR3 residues: CASSSTISGTGSPYEQYF. The CDR3 DNA is TGCGCCAGCAGCTCCACTATATCCGGGACAGGGTCGCCCTACGAGCAGTACTTC.

The chain has TRBV7-3 and TRBJ2-1; 11 positions agree with TRBD2. The CDR3 is 15 amino acids. The germline V gene encodes CDR1 SGHTA and CDR2 FQGTGA. V lost 5 bases and J lost 5; bases outside the gene matches: 5. The CDR3 reads CASSNSGGAHNEQFF. The CDR3 DNA follows: TGTGCCAGCAGCAATAGCGGGGGGGCCCACAATGAGCAGTTCTTC.

The chain joins TRBV7-9 to TRBJ2-6; TRBD1 agrees at 8 bases. From germline, CDR1 is SEHNR and CDR2 FQNEAQ (reference sequence). The J segment lost 0 bases and the V segment lost 7 bases, leaving 14 bases of the junction unmatched. The CDR3 is 19 amino acids. The DNA of the CDR3 is TGTGCCAGCACCGTAGCTTGGGACAGGAAAGACTCTGGGGCCAACGTCCTGACTTTC. It is translated as CASTVAWDRKDSGANVLTF.

The chain links TRBV20-1 to TRBJ2-3; tentatively, D is TRBD2 (6 bases). V was trimmed by 3 bases and J by 4 bases, leaving 23 bases between them. Looked up from germline, CDR1 is DFQATT and CDR2 is SNEGSKA (reference sequence). The CDR3 is 17 residues long. The CDR3 coding sequence is TGCAGTGCTAGTCCCCCCCCTAGCGCGAGAAGACCAGATACGCAGTATTTT. Protein sequence: CSASPPPSARRPDTQYF.

This clone was picked up one time. The chain recombines TRBV6-5 with TRBJ1-1; D unclear. Trimming pared 7 bases from V and 1 base from J, leaving 10 bases between. The germline CDR1 and CDR2 sequences are MNHEY and SVGAGI. The CDR3 runs to 13 residues. CDR3 protein: CASNSRENTEAFF. Written as DNA, the CDR3 is TGTGCCAGCAACTCCCGGGAGAACACTGAAGCTTTCTTT.

This sequence joins TRBV25-1 and TRBJ1-1; D ambiguous. Germline CDR1 MGHDK, CDR2 SYGVNS. The V and J ends lost 5 bases and 5 bases respectively, with 15 bases between them. This CDR3 has 14 amino acids. The CDR3 region has the DNA TGTGCCAGCAGTCGAAAAAGCCCCGGGACTGAAGCTTTCTTT. It specifies CASSRKSPGTEAFF.

The chain links TRBV15 to TRBJ1-2; 8 bases line up with TRBD1. The V gene's germline CDR1 is LNHNV and CDR2 YYDKDF (reference sequence). The CDR3 totals 15 residues. The trim removed 3 bases at V and 3 bases at J, leaving 6 bases unmatched. This CDR3 reads CATSSGTGNDYGYTF. Here the CDR3 DNA reads TGTGCCACCAGCAGCGGGACAGGCAATGACTATGGCTACACCTTC.